This T cell receptor beta chain was sequenced for a study of shared clonotypes between healthy human individuals. Study observations and caveats: Enrolling few donors narrowed the genetic and exposure-history diversity that was represented.

Germline CDR1 reads SEHNR; CDR2 reads FQNEAQ (reference sequence). The CDR3 length is 13 residues. Between the trimmed V and J ends, which lost 3 bases and 7 bases, there was a span of 10 bases. About this clone itself: Its antigen remains unidentified. This same CDR3 is encoded by further DNA sequences in the sample.

Terminally differentiated effector memory CD45RA+ cells were excluded by CCR7 positive selection of CD45RO-negative cells. Profiled with immunoSEQ multiplex PCR; TCRdb holds only in-frame clones, not every one. Seen here are about 2.2 million clones, approximately 92% observed once, and the top ten hold more than 1.5%. The gene calls are TRBV7-9 and TRBJ2-1, with a possible D match to TRBD2 (6 bases). The origin of this receptor is a man between 18 and 29 years old in good health. Some clones in this sample may be carry-over from other donors' samples. The sample comprised naive CD8+ T cells from PBMCs. CDR3 nucleotide sequence: TGTGCCAGCAGCTTGGGGGGTCTAAATGAGCAGTTCTTC. It codes for CASSLGGLNEQFF.